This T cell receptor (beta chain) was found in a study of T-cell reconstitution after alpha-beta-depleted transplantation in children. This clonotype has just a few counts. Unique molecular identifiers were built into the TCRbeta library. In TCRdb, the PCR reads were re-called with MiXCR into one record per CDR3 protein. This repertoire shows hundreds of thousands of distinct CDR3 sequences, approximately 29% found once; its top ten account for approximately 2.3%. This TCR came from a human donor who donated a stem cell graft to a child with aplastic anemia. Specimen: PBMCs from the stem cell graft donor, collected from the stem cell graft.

CDR3 protein: CASSPRVSTMNTEAFF. CDR3 nucleotides: TGTGCCAGCAGCCCCCGGGTGAGCACCATGAACACTGAAGCTTTCTTT. This rearrangement joins TRBV9 to TRBJ1-1; D not resolved. Germline CDR1 reads SGDLS; CDR2 reads YYNGEE. CDR3 length: 16 residues. V lost 4 bases, J lost 0 bases, and 16 bases lay in between.